The rows below give T cell receptor beta chains drawn from one sample of a study of T-cell reconstitution after alpha-beta-depleted transplantation in children. Each CDR3 protein gets one entry after TCRdb re-called the PCR reads with MiXCR. The table records around 500,000 distinct CDR3 sequences, roughly an eighth of them present only once. Sequencing was performed on PBMCs from the stem cell graft donor, taken from the stem cell graft. These receptors came from a human donor who donated a stem cell graft to a child with combined immunodeficiency. Each CDR3 is given with its conserved first and last residue. D genes are given only for firm matches. The size of a clone is reported for some rows only, either as once, few or many, or as a class for expanded clones.

>16|TRBV27|-|few|TRBJ2-6
CASSLGRGSGANVLTF
TGTGCCAGCAGTTTAGGCAGGGGATCTGGGGCCAACGTCCTGACTTTC
>15|TRBV12-5|-|many|TRBJ2-2
CASGSNWANTGELFF
TGTGCTAGTGGTTCCAATTGGGCGAACACCGGGGAGCTGTTTTTT
>15|TRBV12-3/TRBV12-4|TRBD2|-|TRBJ2-3
CASTLSGTRGHTQYF
TGTGCCAGCACCCTATCCGGGACTAGGGGTCATACGCAGTATTTT
>12|TRBV18|-|few|TRBJ2-5
CASSPPEETQYF
TGTGCCAGCTCACCGCCGGAAGAGACCCAGTACTTC
>13|TRBV12-3/TRBV12-4|-|-|TRBJ2-1
CASSLNAGNEQFF
TGTGCCAGCAGTTTGAACGCGGGGAATGAGCAGTTCTTC
>16|TRBV5-5|TRBD2|-|TRBJ2-1
CASSLASGGRRNEQFF
TGTGCCAGCAGCTTGGCCTCTGGCGGGAGGAGGAATGAGCAGTTCTTC
>12|TRBV15|-|-|TRBJ2-7
CATSRRWGEQYF
TGTGCCACCAGCAGACGGTGGGGCGAGCAGTACTTC
>13|TRBV27|-|-|TRBJ2-1
CASRQTAYNEQFF
TGTGCCAGCAGGCAGACCGCCTACAATGAGCAGTTCTTC
>14|TRBV10-3|-|-|TRBJ2-3
CAISGGVVTDTQYF
TGTGCCATCAGTGGCGGGGTCGTGACAGATACGCAGTATTTT
>14|TRBV12-3/TRBV12-4|-|many|TRBJ1-5
CASSPIYSNQPQHF
TGTGCCAGCAGTCCCATTTATAGCAATCAGCCCCAGCATTTT
>16|TRBV5-1|TRBD1|-|TRBJ2-7
CASSLRQGALSYEQYF
TGCGCCAGCAGCCTCAGACAGGGGGCCCTATCCTACGAGCAGTACTTC
>16|TRBV5-1|TRBD1|few|TRBJ1-1
CASSPDGDRANTEAFF
TGCGCCAGCAGCCCTGATGGGGACAGGGCGAACACTGAAGCTTTCTTT
>19|TRBV12-3/TRBV12-4|TRBD2|-|TRBJ2-3
CASSPSRLAGGASTDTQYF
TGTGCCAGCAGTCCTTCCCGACTAGCGGGAGGGGCTAGCACAGATACGCAGTATTTT
>16|TRBV5-5|TRBD2|many|TRBJ2-1
CASSPGLAGKSDEQFF
TGTGCCAGCAGCCCGGGACTAGCGGGAAAATCGGATGAGCAGTTCTTC
>15|TRBV5-1|-|-|TRBJ2-4
CASSLQGLTKNIQYF
TGCGCCAGCAGCTTGCAGGGTCTGACCAAAAACATTCAGTACTTC
>14|TRBV20-1|TRBD1|many|TRBJ2-5
CSASGDRGRETQYF
TGCAGTGCTAGTGGCGACAGGGGACGGGAGACCCAGTACTTC
>16|TRBV20-1|-|many|TRBJ1-5
CSARDGGRASNQPQHF
TGCAGTGCTAGAGATGGGGGCAGGGCGAGCAATCAGCCCCAGCATTTT
>15|TRBV12-3/TRBV12-4|-|many|TRBJ2-5
CASSLMGFSYETQYF
TGTGCCAGCAGTTTAATGGGGTTCTCTTACGAGACCCAGTACTTC
>14|TRBV29-1|TRBD2|-|TRBJ2-7
CIVAASGIGYEQYF
TGCATCGTTGCGGCTAGCGGGATCGGGTACGAGCAGTACTTC
>17|TRBV20-1|TRBD1|few|TRBJ2-7
CSATDRVTGLSSYEQYF
TGCAGTGCGACAGACAGGGTGACCGGATTGAGCTCCTACGAGCAGTACTTC
>12|TRBV5-1|-|few|TRBJ2-7
CASSLEGDGQYF
TGCGCCAGCAGCTTGGAAGGAGACGGGCAGTACTTC
>13|TRBV7-2|-|-|TRBJ2-1
CASRHDGEHEQFF
TGTGCCAGCAGGCACGACGGGGAACATGAGCAGTTCTTC
>13|TRBV12-3/TRBV12-4|-|-|TRBJ2-3
CASSLLPGDTQYF
TGTGCCAGTAGTTTGCTCCCGGGAGATACGCAGTATTTT
>16|TRBV12-3/TRBV12-4|-|few|TRBJ2-5
CASSLFKLGYQETQYF
TGTGCCAGCAGTTTATTCAAACTCGGGTACCAAGAGACCCAGTACTTC
>14|TRBV30|-|-|TRBJ1-5
CAWSLRGSNQPQHF
TGTGCCTGGTCCCTCCGGGGTAGCAATCAGCCCCAGCATTTT
>15|TRBV12-3/TRBV12-4|-|-|TRBJ2-2
CASSPGAAGTGELFF
TGTGCCAGCAGTCCCGGGGCGGCGGGTACCGGGGAGCTGTTTTTT
>13|TRBV12-3/TRBV12-4|TRBD1|many|TRBJ1-1
CASRIGTGAEAFF
TGTGCCAGCCGAATCGGGACAGGGGCTGAAGCTTTCTTT
>15|TRBV28|TRBD1|few|TRBJ2-6
CASSLPGQGTNVLTF
TGTGCCAGCAGTTTACCGGGACAGGGGACCAACGTCCTGACTTTC
>13|TRBV5-5|TRBD2|few|TRBJ2-1
CASSYPGGDEQFF
TGTGCCAGCAGCTACCCTGGGGGGGATGAGCAGTTCTTC
>13|TRBV25-1|TRBD1|-|TRBJ2-5
CASRETGDETQYF
TGTGCCAGCAGGGAGACAGGGGATGAGACCCAGTACTTC
>16|TRBV7-2|-|-|TRBJ2-2
CASSALAAANTGELFF
TGTGCCAGCAGCGCATTAGCGGCAGCGAACACCGGGGAGCTGTTTTTT
>15|TRBV20-1|TRBD1|many|TRBJ2-5
CSARSDRGRGETQYF
TGCAGTGCTAGATCCGACAGGGGGCGGGGAGAGACCCAGTACTTC
>11|TRBV11-1|-|few|TRBJ2-5
CASSFWGTQYF
TGTGCCAGCAGCTTCTGGGGGACCCAGTACTTC
>17|TRBV7-3|TRBD2|few|TRBJ2-5
CASSLKGRLALEETQYF
TGTGCCAGCAGCTTAAAGGGGAGACTAGCTCTGGAAGAGACCCAGTACTTC
>16|TRBV7-2|-|many|TRBJ1-5
CASSLNRGTDNQPQHF
TGTGCCAGCAGCTTAAATAGGGGTACAGACAATCAGCCCCAGCATTTT
>18|TRBV18|-|-|TRBJ1-6
CASSPYTRRSSYNSPLHF
TGTGCCAGCTCACCATACACCCGACGAAGCTCCTATAATTCACCCCTCCACTTT
>17|TRBV18|-|few|TRBJ2-1
CASSPGLRKSRDNEQFF
TGTGCCAGCTCACCGGGACTTCGGAAGTCCCGGGACAATGAGCAGTTCTTC
>13|TRBV6-6|-|-|TRBJ2-1
CASSYRHHNEQFF
TGTGCCAGCAGTTACCGACATCACAATGAGCAGTTCTTC
>15|TRBV3-1|-|-|TRBJ2-5
CASSQDSRERGTQYF
TGTGCCAGCAGCCAAGATTCGAGGGAACGAGGGACCCAGTACTTC
>16|TRBV5-4|-|many|TRBJ2-2
CASSTREGGKSGELFF
TGTGCCAGCAGCACGAGGGAAGGGGGTAAATCCGGGGAGCTGTTTTTT
>13|TRBV20-1|-|-|TRBJ2-3
CSASWSRTDTQYF
TGCAGTGCTAGCTGGTCTCGCACAGATACGCAGTATTTT
>15|TRBV6-1|-|few|TRBJ2-6
CASKRLRSGANVLTF
TGTGCCAGCAAGAGACTTCGCTCTGGGGCCAACGTCCTGACTTTC
>17|TRBV29-1|TRBD2|few|TRBJ2-1
CSVDGSGWEDYYNEQFF
TGCAGCGTTGACGGTAGCGGGTGGGAGGACTACTACAATGAGCAGTTCTTC
>14|TRBV7-2|-|few|TRBJ2-5
CASSQGGFRETQYF
TGTGCCAGCAGTCAAGGCGGTTTTCGGGAGACCCAGTACTTC
>14|TRBV15|-|few|TRBJ2-7
CATSRGLQVREQYF
TGTGCCACCAGCAGAGGACTCCAGGTTCGCGAGCAGTACTTC
>13|TRBV12-3/TRBV12-4|-|many|TRBJ2-2
CASSEQVTGELFF
TGTGCCAGCAGTGAGCAGGTCACCGGGGAGCTGTTTTTT
>14|TRBV7-8|-|few|TRBJ2-5
CASSLALTRGTQYF
TGTGCCAGCAGCTTAGCGCTAACTAGAGGGACCCAGTACTTC
>18|TRBV2|-|few|TRBJ2-3
CARVILTEGLRYTDTQYF
TGTGCCAGGGTGATCCTTACAGAGGGCCTTCGGTATACAGATACGCAGTATTTT
>13|TRBV7-2|-|few|TRBJ1-2
CACGLTYSYGYTF
TGTGCCTGCGGGTTGACATACAGCTATGGCTACACCTTC
>11|TRBV30|-|-|TRBJ2-7
CAWRRGYEQYF
TGTGCCTGGCGACGGGGCTACGAGCAGTACTTC
>14|TRBV7-2|-|-|TRBJ2-7
CASSLRGSSHEQYF
TGTGCCAGCAGCTTACGCGGCAGCTCGCACGAGCAGTACTTC
>16|TRBV29-1|-|few|TRBJ2-1
CSVEKGRLDSYNEQFF
TGCAGCGTTGAAAAAGGCAGATTAGACTCCTACAATGAGCAGTTCTTC
>14|TRBV5-1|TRBD1|many|TRBJ2-7
CASSFRGQGHEQYF
TGCGCCAGCAGCTTCAGGGGACAGGGACACGAGCAGTACTTC